One and the same sample provided the 17 T cell receptor beta chains below, sequenced in a study of T cells after yellow fever vaccination. TCRdb re-called the 5' RACE reads through MiXCR, storing one row per CDR3 protein. The sample includes some 130,000 distinct CDR3 sequences, 6.6% of them seen just once. The material was CD4+ T cells sorted from PBMCs, obtained 10 days after the yellow fever booster vaccination. These receptors were obtained from a man between 25 and 39 years old who received the YFV17D yellow fever vaccine.

This clonotype was counted many times. The chain couples TRBV6-2 or TRBV6-3 to TRBJ2-7; 8 nucleotides align to TRBD1. This CDR3 comprises 16 residues. Germline trimming cut 8 bases from V and 0 bases from J; bases unmatched to any gene: 12. In germline, CDR1 is MNHEY, CDR2 SVGEGT. This chain's CDR3 is CASGRFSGGYSYEQYF. Written as DNA, the CDR3 is TGTGCCAGCGGAAGATTCTCAGGGGGCTACTCCTACGAGCAGTACTTC.

This clonotype occurred many times. The CDR3 DNA follows: TGCAGTGCCGAAACCCGACTTAGGAACACTGAAGCTTTCTTT. Its protein product is CSAETRLRNTEAFF. The chain employs TRBV20-1 and TRBJ1-1; the D is unclear. The CDR3 runs to 14 residues. V was pared by 6 bases and J by 1 base, with 15 bases between. CDR1 is DFQATT, CDR2 SNEGSKA, per germline (reference sequence).

The CDR3 DNA is TGTGCCAGTAGATCCGGGACAGTGAACACCGGGGAGCTGTTTTTT. Translating it yields CASRSGTVNTGELFF. The chain has TRBV9 and TRBJ2-2; 7 nucleotides match TRBD1. The germline V gene has CDR1 SGDLS and CDR2 YYNGEE. The CDR3 is 15 amino acids. J was trimmed by 1 base and V by 8 bases; bases with no gene match: 8.

This clonotype was found a few times. The chain has TRBV12-3 or TRBV12-4 and TRBJ2-2, with D possibly TRBD2 on 5 matching bases. This CDR3 contains 14 residues. Trimming removed 7 bases at V and 1 base at J, with 10 bases between. The CDR3 nucleotides read TGTGCCAGCAATTTGAGGGAGAACACCGGGGAGCTGTTTTTT. Translation gives CASNLRENTGELFF.

As to this clonotype: A much bigger clone sits one base away, suggesting this may be a read error. The chain is built from TRBV20-1 and TRBJ2-7; D is possibly TRBD1 or TRBD2 (5 bases each). Between the trimmed V and J ends, which lost 5 bases and 3 bases, there was a span of 17 bases. The CDR3 extends over 14 amino acids. Germline CDR1 reads DFQATT; CDR2 reads SNEGSKA (reference sequence). CDR3 DNA: TGCAGTGCTCCGACAGCGGTTAAGTACTACGAGCAGTACTTC. Translation gives CSAPTAVKYYEQYF.

The sample holds many counts of this clonotype. The chain is built from TRBV20-1 and TRBJ2-1; 7 bases fit TRBD2. This CDR3 contains 11 residues. The J segment lost 4 bases and the V segment lost 7 bases, leaving 1 base of the junction unmatched. CDR1 and CDR2 (germline): DFQATT, SNEGSKA (reference sequence). CDR3 sequence: CSVREYNEQFF. For the CDR3, the DNA is TGCAGTGTGCGGGAGTACAATGAGCAGTTCTTC.

This clonotype was counted ten times or more. The CDR3 reads CASSAGQGGGEQYF. The CDR3 coding sequence is TGTGCCAGCAGCGCCGGACAGGGAGGGGGGGAGCAGTACTTC. The chain recombines TRBV9 with TRBJ2-7, with a possible D match to TRBD1 (8 bases). V dropped 3 bases and J dropped 7 bases, with 17 bases sitting between them. This CDR3 region has 14 residues. Germline V gives CDR1 SGDLS, CDR2 YYNGEE.

Ten or more counts support this clonotype. The chain uses TRBV24-1 and TRBJ2-3; no firm D call. Germline CDR1 is KGHDR and CDR2 is SFDVKD. The CDR3 sequence is 15 residues long. Trimming stripped 2 bases from V and 0 bases from J, with 8 bases between. CDR3: CATSDSNGSTDTQYF. The DNA for the CDR3 is TGTGCCACCAGTGATTCGAACGGGAGCACAGATACGCAGTATTTT.

This clonotype was recorded a few times. J is TRBJ2-7 and V is TRBV5-1, with 9 bases matching TRBD2. V shed 0 bases and J 6 bases; nucleotides not matched to a gene: 10. The CDR3 has 16 residues. Germline V gene sequence: CDR1 SGHRS, CDR2 YFSETQ. This CDR3 reads CASSLEAASGTSEQYF. CDR3 bases: TGCGCCAGCAGCTTGGAAGCGGCTAGCGGGACTTCCGAGCAGTACTTC. The full variable domain, in which reference TRBV5-1 and TRBJ2-7 provide the parts outside the CDR3, is KAGVTQTPRYLIKTRGQQVTLSCSPISGHRSVSWYQQTPGQGLQFLFEYFSETQRNKGNFPGRFSGRQFSNSRSEMNVSTLELGDSALYLCASSLEAASGTSEQYFGPGTRLTVT.

This clonotype came up many times. The chain recombines TRBV11-2 with TRBJ1-1; maybe TRBD1 (6 bases). The CDR3 sequence is 13 residues long. CDR1 SGHAT and CDR2 FQNNGV come from the germline V gene. V was trimmed by 3 bases and J by 4 bases, leaving 9 bases between them. The CDR3 reads CASSFQGRTEAFF. The CDR3 bases are TGTGCCAGCAGCTTCCAGGGGCGCACTGAAGCTTTCTTT.

This clonotype was seen ten or more times. The V and J genes are TRBV6-5 and TRBJ2-4, with D hard to call. Trimming left V 0 bases short and J 2 bases short, with 11 bases between. This CDR3 comprises 16 residues. Germline CDR1 and CDR2: MNHEY and SVGAGI. CDR3 residues: CASSYSRSGSKNIQYF. DNA of the CDR3: TGTGCCAGCAGTTACTCGAGGAGTGGTTCCAAAAACATTCAGTACTTC.

This clonotype has only a few counts. The rearrangement joins TRBV20-1 to TRBJ2-7; 8 nucleotides agree with TRBD1. The CDR3 loop spans 14 amino acids. V lost 4 bases to trimming and J lost 2 bases; unmatched junction nucleotides: 7. Germline V CDR1 and CDR2: DFQATT, SNEGSKA (reference sequence). DNA of the CDR3: TGCAGTGCTATCAGGACAGGGATTCCCTACGAGCAGTACTTC. Residues: CSAIRTGIPYEQYF.

There are many counts of this clonotype. The chain carries TRBV25-1 and TRBJ2-2; maybe TRBD2 (6 bases). V gave up 2 bases and J gave up 4 bases, with 14 bases separating them. The CDR3 extends over 16 amino acids. Germline V gene data show CDR1 as MGHDK and CDR2 as SYGVNS. CDR3 nucleotide sequence: TGTGCCAGCAGTGAAACCCCGGGGCGGGGCACCGGGGAGCTGTTTTTT. Its protein product is CASSETPGRGTGELFF.

This clonotype came up many times. The genes are TRBV20-1 and TRBJ2-1; maybe TRBD2 (5 bases). Looked up from germline, CDR1 is DFQATT and CDR2 is SNEGSKA (reference sequence). The germline V and J ends were trimmed by 5 bases and 0 bases, with 14 bases remaining between them. The CDR3 has 15 amino acids. The CDR3 protein is CSAQRFLSSYNEQFF. CDR3 nucleotide sequence: TGCAGTGCTCAGCGGTTTTTAAGCTCCTACAATGAGCAGTTCTTC.

This clonotype was counted many times. The chain employs TRBV20-1 and TRBJ1-4, with 9 bases that match TRBD1. This CDR3 contains 12 residues. Per germline, CDR1 DFQATT and CDR2 SNEGSKA (reference sequence). The V segment lost 6 bases and the J segment 13 bases; nucleotides outside the gene matches: 9. Here the CDR3 reads CSAPGQGKGLFF. The CDR3 region has the DNA TGCAGTGCCCCGGGACAGGGAAAAGGACTGTTTTTT.

This clonotype was seen at least ten times. The CDR3 region is CASSLGQGVGNQPQHF. Here the CDR3 DNA reads TGTGCCAGCAGCTTGGGACAGGGGGTGGGAAATCAGCCCCAGCATTTT. The gene calls are TRBV5-6 and TRBJ1-5, with TRBD1 identical over 9 bases. Germline assignment: CDR1 SGHDT and CDR2 YYEEEE. The CDR3 totals 16 residues. Trimming cost V 0 bases and J 4 bases; bases outside gene matches: 5.

The CDR3 here is CSAPQNTGELFF. The CDR3 DNA is TGCAGTGCTCCTCAGAACACCGGGGAGCTGTTTTTT. This chain links TRBV20-1 with TRBJ2-2; D is uncertain. CDR1 and CDR2 (germline): DFQATT, SNEGSKA (reference sequence). The CDR3 has 12 amino acids. V lost 5 bases and J 1 base, leaving 5 bases between the germline ends.